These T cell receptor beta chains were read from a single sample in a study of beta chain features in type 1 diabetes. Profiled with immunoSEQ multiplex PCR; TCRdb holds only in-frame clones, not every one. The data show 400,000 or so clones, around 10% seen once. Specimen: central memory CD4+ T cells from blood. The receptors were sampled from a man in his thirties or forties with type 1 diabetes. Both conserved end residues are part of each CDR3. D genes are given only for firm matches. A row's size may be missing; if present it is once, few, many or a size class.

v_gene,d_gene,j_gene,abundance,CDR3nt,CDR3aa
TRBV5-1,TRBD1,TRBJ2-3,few,TGCGCCAGCGGGGGGACAGGGAACCCAGATACGCAGTATTTT,CASGGTGNPDTQYF
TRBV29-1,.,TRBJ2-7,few,TGCAGCGTTGATGGCGGGGGCGACGAGCAGTACTTC,CSVDGGGDEQYF
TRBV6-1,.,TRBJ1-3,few,TGTGCCAGCAGTGAAGCAGGTCCGGGGGATGGAAACACCATATATTTT,CASSEAGPGDGNTIYF
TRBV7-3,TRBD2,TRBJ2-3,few,TGTGCCAGCAGCCTTTTCCGACTAGCGGGTAGTAGACTGGATACGCAGTATTTT,CASSLFRLAGSRLDTQYF
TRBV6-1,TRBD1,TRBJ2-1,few,TGTGCCAGCAGTGACGGACAGGGGGCTTTCGATGAGCAGTTCTTC,CASSDGQGAFDEQFF
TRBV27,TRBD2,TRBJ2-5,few,TGTGCCAGCAGACCTCGTAGACTAGCGGGAGTACAAGAGACCCAGTACTTC,CASRPRRLAGVQETQYF
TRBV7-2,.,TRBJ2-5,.,TGTGCCAGCAGCTTCAGAGAGACCCAGTACTTC,CASSFRETQYF
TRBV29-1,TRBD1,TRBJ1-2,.,TGCAGCGTTGGAGGGGGCAGTCGATTAGTAGGCTACACCTTC,CSVGGGSRLVGYTF
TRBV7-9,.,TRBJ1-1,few,TGTGCCAGCAGCCTCACATGGGGGCAGGAGAACACTGAAGCTTTCTTT,CASSLTWGQENTEAFF
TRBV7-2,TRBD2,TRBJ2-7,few,TGTGCCAGCAGCTCACTTAAAAGCGGGAGCTCCTACGAGCAGTACTTC,CASSSLKSGSSYEQYF
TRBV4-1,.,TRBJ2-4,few,TGCGCCAGCAGCCAAGCCTCGACAGTCTCGGCCAAAAACATTCAGTACTTC,CASSQASTVSAKNIQYF
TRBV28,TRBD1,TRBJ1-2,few,TGTGCCAGCAGTTTTGGCGTTGGGACAGAAGTCTATGGCTACACCTTC,CASSFGVGTEVYGYTF
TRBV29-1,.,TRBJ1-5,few,TGCAGCGTTGCCTCCGGGACGAATAGCAATCAGCCCCAGCATTTT,CSVASGTNSNQPQHF
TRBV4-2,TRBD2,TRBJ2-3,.,TGTGCCAGCAGCCAAGCCTCGACTAGCTCCACAGATACGCAGTATTTT,CASSQASTSSTDTQYF
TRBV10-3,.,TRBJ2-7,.,TGTGCCATCCGGGGGACAGTCATAAGAGAGCAGTACTTC,CAIRGTVIREQYF
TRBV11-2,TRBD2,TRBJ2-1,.,TGTGCCAGCAGCGGGACTAGCGGGTCCGGTGAGCAGTTCTTC,CASSGTSGSGEQFF
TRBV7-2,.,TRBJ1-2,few,TGTGCCAGCAGCTTAGAAGCCTTCGGGGGCTACACCTTC,CASSLEAFGGYTF
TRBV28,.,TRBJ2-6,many,TGTGCCAGGCACTCTGGGGCCAACGTCCTGACTTTC,CARHSGANVLTF
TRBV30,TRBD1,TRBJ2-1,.,TGTGCCTGGAGCCCTGGACAGGGTTCCTACAATGAGCAGTTCTTC,CAWSPGQGSYNEQFF
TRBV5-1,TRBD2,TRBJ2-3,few,TGCGCCAGCAGCCCGGATTTTCGGGTTAGCGGGAGAACCGATACGCAGTATTTT,CASSPDFRVSGRTDTQYF
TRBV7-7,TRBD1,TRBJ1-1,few,TGTGCTAGCAGCCCGACAGGGACGAACACTGAAGCTTTCTTT,CASSPTGTNTEAFF
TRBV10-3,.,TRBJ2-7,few,TGTGCCAGCAGTTACCGTGACGAGCAGTACTTC,CASSYRDEQYF
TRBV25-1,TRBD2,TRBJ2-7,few,TGTGCCAGCAGTGAACCAGGACTAGCGGCCCCCGAGCAGTACTTC,CASSEPGLAAPEQYF
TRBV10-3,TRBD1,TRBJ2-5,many,TGTGCCATCAGTGCGCTGGGACAGGGTGGGGAGACCCAGTACTTC,CAISALGQGGETQYF
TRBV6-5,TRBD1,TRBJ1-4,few,TGTGCCAGCGCTCCAGGGGGCGGTGGTGAAAAACTGTTTTTT,CASAPGGGGEKLFF
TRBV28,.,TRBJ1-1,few,TGTGCCAGCAGCCCTACGGGGGCGAGCACTGAAGCTTTCTTT,CASSPTGASTEAFF
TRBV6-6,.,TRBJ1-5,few,TGTGCCAGCAGTTACTCATATAGCAATCAGCCCCAGCATTTT,CASSYSYSNQPQHF
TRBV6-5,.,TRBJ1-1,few,TGTGCCAGCAGTTACTCCCCGTTCACTGAAGCTTTCTTT,CASSYSPFTEAFF
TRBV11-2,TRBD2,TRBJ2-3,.,TGTGCCAGCAGCTTAACAGCGGGAGTAGGAACAGATACGCAGTATTTT,CASSLTAGVGTDTQYF
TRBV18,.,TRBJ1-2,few,TGTGCCAGCTCACCTCCCAGGGACGGCAACTATGGCTACACCTTC,CASSPPRDGNYGYTF
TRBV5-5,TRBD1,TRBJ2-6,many,TGTGCCAGCAGCCGACAGGGCACAATCTCTGGGGCCAACGTCCTGACTTTC,CASSRQGTISGANVLTF
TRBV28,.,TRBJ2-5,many,TGTGCCAGCAGTTTGGAGACCCAGTACTTC,CASSLETQYF
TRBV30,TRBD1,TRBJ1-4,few,TGTGCCTGGGATACAGGGGTATCTAATGAAAAACTGTTTTTT,CAWDTGVSNEKLFF
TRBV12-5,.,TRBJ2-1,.,TGTGCTAGTGGTACTGGGCTAGGAGACAATGAGCAGTTCTTC,CASGTGLGDNEQFF
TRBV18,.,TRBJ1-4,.,TGTGCCAGCTCACCTACAGCGGACTTAGGTGAAAAACTGTTTTTT,CASSPTADLGEKLFF
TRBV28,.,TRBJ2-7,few,TGTGCCAGCAGCGCTACAGTATCCTACGAGCAGTACTTC,CASSATVSYEQYF
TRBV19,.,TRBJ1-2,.,TGTGCCAGTAGTCGAGCCAAGGGACTCTATGGCTACACCTTC,CASSRAKGLYGYTF
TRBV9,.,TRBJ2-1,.,TGTGCCAGCAGGGCCTCCTTAGGCCCCTACAATGAGCAGTTCTTC,CASRASLGPYNEQFF
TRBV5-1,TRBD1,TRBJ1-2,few,TGCGCCAGCAGCCCCACAAATAAGGGGGCCAACTATGGCTACACCTTC,CASSPTNKGANYGYTF
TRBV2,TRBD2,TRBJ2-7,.,TGTGCCAGCAGTAAACTAGCGGGAGGGCCCTACGAGCAGTACTTC,CASSKLAGGPYEQYF
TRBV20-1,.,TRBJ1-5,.,TGCAGTGCTCTGGGCAATCAGCCCCAGCATTTT,CSALGNQPQHF
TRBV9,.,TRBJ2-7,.,TGTGCCAGCAGCGTAGCCCCCGGAGGCTACGAGCAGTACTTC,CASSVAPGGYEQYF
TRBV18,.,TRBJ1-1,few,TGTGCCAGCTCCCCACCGTTGACTGGGTGGGGCACTGAAGCTTTCTTT,CASSPPLTGWGTEAFF
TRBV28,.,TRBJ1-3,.,TGTGCCAGCAGCCACCGGGAGAGTGGAAACACCATATATTTT,CASSHRESGNTIYF
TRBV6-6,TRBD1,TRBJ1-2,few,TGTGCCAGCAGTTCACCGGGACAGGGGTACTATGGCTACACCTTC,CASSSPGQGYYGYTF
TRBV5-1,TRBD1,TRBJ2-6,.,TGCGCCAGCTCTACGGGGACAGGGAACCGAAGGGCCAACGTCCTGACTTTC,CASSTGTGNRRANVLTF
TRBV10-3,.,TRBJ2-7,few,TGTGCCGCGCGCCCCGCACGGGGGAGCTACGAGCAGTACTTC,CAARPARGSYEQYF
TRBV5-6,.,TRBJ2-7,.,TGTGCCAGCAGCTTGGCTATCCAGCCGTCTCTACACGAGCAGTACTTC,CASSLAIQPSLHEQYF
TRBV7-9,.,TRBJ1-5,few,TGTGCCAGCAGCCCCCCGGGTCAGCCCCAGCATTTT,CASSPPGQPQHF
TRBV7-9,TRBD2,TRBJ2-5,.,TGTGCCAGCAGCCCGCGGACTAGCCGCGAGACCCAGTACTTC,CASSPRTSRETQYF
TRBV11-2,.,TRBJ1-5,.,TGTGCCAGCAGCTTAGAGAGGGAAGGCCAGCCCCAGCATTTT,CASSLEREGQPQHF
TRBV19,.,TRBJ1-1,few,TGTGCCAGTAGTATGGGAGAAGGTCGGGGGACTGAAGCTTTCTTT,CASSMGEGRGTEAFF
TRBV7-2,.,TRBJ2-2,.,TGTGCCAGCAGCTTAGCCCCCACTGGTGCCGGAGGGACCGGGGAGCTGTTTTTT,CASSLAPTGAGGTGELFF
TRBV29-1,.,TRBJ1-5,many,TGCAGCGTTGGAGAACAGGAGAATCAGCCCCAGCATTTT,CSVGEQENQPQHF
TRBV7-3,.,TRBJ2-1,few,TGTGCCAGCAGCGTACAGGGACCTCCCGGTGAGCAGTTCTTC,CASSVQGPPGEQFF
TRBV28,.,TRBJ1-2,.,TGCTCCTCCTGCCAGCTGTATGGGTTTTATGGCTACACCTTC,CSSCQLYGFYGYTF
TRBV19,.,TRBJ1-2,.,TGTGCCAGCGCTAGAAACTATGGCTACACCTTC,CASARNYGYTF
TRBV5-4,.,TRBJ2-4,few,TGTGCCAGCAGGGGTTTCTCCGAAAACATTCAGTACTTC,CASRGFSENIQYF
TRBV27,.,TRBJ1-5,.,TGTGCCAGCAGTTTATCCCACAGGCGCGACAATCAGCCCCAGCATTTT,CASSLSHRRDNQPQHF
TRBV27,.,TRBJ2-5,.,TGTGCCAGCAGTTGGAATGGAGAGACCCAGTACTTC,CASSWNGETQYF